These 5 T cell receptor beta chains share one sample of origin, sequenced in a study of blood T cells in healthy people across ages. The use of a sample-barcoded 5' primer and a J-beta primer mix characterized a second PCR of about 6 to 11 cycles. In TCRdb, the 5' RACE reads were re-called with MiXCR into one record per CDR3 protein. The sample lists about a million distinct CDR3 sequences, less than 45% occurring once. The source material was blood. These receptors originate from a man aged 18 to 35 in good health.

The chain joins TRBV12-3 or TRBV12-4 to TRBJ1-1, with D hard to call. This CDR3 contains 13 residues. The V end was cut by 6 bases, the J end by 7 bases, with 15 bases between. The CDR3 coding sequence is TGTGCCAGCAGAGACTTGGGCGAGGATGAAGCTTTCTTT. Residues: CASRDLGEDEAFF.

The chain carries TRBV20-1 and TRBJ2-1, with 13 bases matching TRBD2. CDR1 and CDR2 from the germline V gene are DFQATT and SNEGSKA (reference sequence). J was trimmed by 13 bases and V by 6 bases; bases with no gene match: 21. This CDR3 comprises 17 residues. This chain's CDR3 is CSALLHGTSGIQETQFF. The CDR3 nucleotides are TGCAGTGCACTACTACACGGGACTAGCGGGATACAAGAGACCCAGTTCTTC.

This clonotype was counted a few times. This chain uses TRBV7-3 with TRBJ2-1; a weak D match, TRBD1 (6 bases). Germline V gene lookup returns CDR1 SGHTA and CDR2 FQGTGA. The CDR3 extends over 17 amino acids. V lost 6 bases and J 3 bases, leaving 21 bases between the germline ends. Here the CDR3 reads CASSPGIRGDYYNEQFF. CDR3 DNA: TGTGCCAGCAGTCCGGGAATCAGGGGCGATTACTACAATGAGCAGTTCTTC.

The chain couples TRBV7-2 to TRBJ2-5, with D tentatively TRBD2 (7 bases). V was trimmed by 3 bases and J by 10 bases, leaving 21 bases between them. Germline V gives CDR1 SGHTA, CDR2 FQGNSA. CDR3 length equals 15 residues. The DNA for the CDR3 is TGTGCCAGCAGCTTTTTGCTGAGGGGGGGGAGGAGCCAGTACTTC. It specifies CASSFLLRGGRSQYF.

About this clonotype itself: An end of the junction differs from the germline gene, which may be a read error. V gene TRBV4-3 combines with J gene TRBJ2-6; a possible D gene is TRBD1 (5 bases). Germline CDR1 is LGHNA and CDR2 is YSLEER. CDR3 length: 16 residues. The CDR3, as DNA: TGCGCCAGCAGCCAAGATCGAGCCGCTGGGGCCAGCGTCCTGACTTTC. Its translation: CASSQDRAAGASVLTF.